Below, one TCR beta chain is given with its context. Its antigen remains unidentified. This entry belongs to a study of T cells expressing NK-cell markers. Study context: According to the study, TCR beta repertoires originated from sorted CD3+CD56+NKG2C+, CD3+CD56+NKG2C- and CD3+CD56-NKG2C+ T cells. Of eight sequenced donors, seven were HCMV-seropositive and one HCMV-seronegative. Whole-study findings and limits: Similarly, these clonotypes led the CD3+CD56-NKG2C+ fraction as well in a few donors.

TCRdb reanalyzed the 5' RACE reads, giving one entry per CDR3 protein sequence and no DNA. In total, the table holds approximately 550,000 distinct CDR3 sequences. Germline V CDR1 and CDR2: SGHAT, FQNNGV. The CDR3 runs to 14 residues. This clonotype was sampled from a man younger than 30 in good health. This chain uses TRBV11-2 with TRBJ1-2. Sample: blood T cells: a sorted CD56 or NKG2C T cell subset, CD4+ or CD8+ T cells, or bulk PBMC T cells (not recorded which). This CDR3 reads CASSLGHTGYGYTF.